This TCR beta chain was sequenced during a study of vaccination and CD4 T cells after COVID-19. In the study overall: After nasal swab PCR-confirmed SARS-CoV-2, eight or nine convalescents had mild disease and one severe.

About this clonotype itself: Its antigen is currently unknown.

The sample's treatment: roughly 10-day PBMC culture with coronavirus spike peptide pools or control peptides (ViraFEST assay). T cells were expanded with peptide pools, and expanded clonotypes were identified by TCR sequencing. Upon completion of around eleven days of culture, CD4+ T cells were isolated via negative selection. The Oncomine TCR Beta short-read assay was what sequenced the DNA obtained from cultured CD4+ T cells. Genomic DNA was taken out of cultured CD4+ T cells by extraction. TCRdb re-analysed the PCR reads in MiXCR, keeping a single row per CDR3 protein. The sample lists about 4,400 distinct CDR3 sequences, about 19% occurring once. Sequenced material: CD4+ T cells from blood, cultured in vitro. This TCR came from a human donor who had recovered from COVID-19.

CDR3 region: CASRHNPGWGNTEAFF. CDR3 nucleotide sequence: TGTGCCAGCAGACACAACCCAGGGTGGGGGAACACTGAAGCTTTCTTT. The genes are TRBV12-3 or TRBV12-4 and TRBJ1-1; TRBD1 might be the D (5 bases). CDR3 size: 16 residues. The V end was cut by 6 bases, the J end by 1 base, with 18 bases between.